Detailed here is one TCR beta chain. Its antigen remains unidentified. The sample comes from a study of vaccination effects on CD4 cells after COVID-19. Viral peptide pool expansion of antigen-specific CD4+ T cells preceded sequencing in the ViraFEST assay. Subsequent to 10 days of culture, CD4+ T cells were isolated. PCR confirmed that the person was infected with SARS-CoV-2 between March and December 2020. Supplemented with roughly 10 IU/ml IL-2 and 7.5 to 10 ug/ml peptides, more than 1.5 million PBMC per well were kept in culture. The CDR3 runs 17 residues. CDR1 and CDR2 (germline): SGHTA, FQGNSA. The V and J ends lost 2 bases and 0 bases, in that order; junction bases with no gene match: 4. Produced via immunoSEQ multiplex PCR; TCRdb's table is partial and in-frame only. The sample consists of 30,000 to 35,000 clones, just over 70% of them appearing once.

The TCR comes from a human donor who had a prior SARS-CoV-2 infection. The chain recombines TRBV7-2 with TRBJ2-3; 11 bases fit TRBD2. Material: CD4+ T cells from PBMCs cultured with a peptide pool, obtained before COVID-19 vaccination. CDR3 nucleotide sequence: TGTGCCAGCAGCTTAAGACTAGCGGGGCTGAGCACAGATACGCAGTATTTT. Amino acid sequence: CASSLRLAGLSTDTQYF.